The TCR beta chain under discussion was sequenced for a study of blood T cell repertoires in COVID-19. This clone was detected once. CDR1 is SEHNR and CDR2 is FQNEAQ in the germline V gene (reference sequence). V shed 1 base and J shed 3 bases, with 15 bases lying between them. This CDR3 is 16 amino acids long. Clones were read by immunoSEQ multiplex PCR, and TCRdb kept only the in-frame ones, dropping some. The table has approximately 390,000 clones, around 89% seen once. The chain links TRBV7-9 to TRBJ1-1; a possible D gene is TRBD1 (5 bases). The receptor's source is a man aged 18 to 30 with active or convalescent COVID-19. The specimen was peripheral blood. The CDR3 sequence is CASSLGESGLHTEAFF. The CDR3 region has the DNA TGTGCCAGCAGCTTAGGCGAATCAGGGTTACACACTGAAGCTTTCTTT. Full variable domain (rest looked up from reference TRBV7-9 and TRBJ1-1): DTGVSQNPRHKITKRGQNVTFRCDPISEHNRLYWYRQTLGQGPEFLTYFQNEAQLEKSRLLSDRFSAERPKGSFSTLEIQRTEQGDSAMYLCASSLGESGLHTEAFFGQGTRLTVV.